These 30 T cell receptor beta chains share one sample of origin, sequenced in a study of cytomegalovirus exposure and HLA in healthy donors. Amplification used 60 Vbeta primers and 13 Jbeta primers. The method was immunoSEQ multiplex PCR; TCRdb's version includes in-frame clones alone and lacks a portion of them. The data contain 100,000 to 150,000 clones, approximately 87% of them singletons. Material: PBMCs. The source of these receptors is a man between 18 and 29 years old in good health and CMV-seropositive.

The chain combines TRBV30 with TRBJ1-1; D is perhaps TRBD1 (6 bases). The length of the CDR3 is 15 residues. V lost 0 bases and J lost 0, with 11 bases in between. In germline, CDR1 is GTSNPN, CDR2 SVGIG (reference sequence). The CDR3 DNA is TGTGCCTGGAGTGTACAGGGCACGTTGAACACTGAAGCTTTCTTT. It encodes CAWSVQGTLNTEAFF.

This clone came up a few times. The chain couples TRBV5-6 to TRBJ1-3; D ambiguous. The V and J ends lost 7 bases and 2 bases respectively, with 16 bases between them. The CDR3 loop spans 15 amino acids. Germline V gene data show CDR1 as SGHDT and CDR2 as YYEEEE. The CDR3 spells CASLIRGLPGNTIYF. The CDR3 DNA is TGTGCCAGCCTGATAAGAGGACTACCTGGAAACACCATATATTTT.

This chain uses TRBV6-4 with TRBJ1-1; a weak D match, TRBD1 (6 bases). Trimming removed 3 bases at V and 5 bases at J, with 16 bases between. Germline CDR1 reads MRHNA; CDR2 reads SNTAGT. The CDR3 totals 15 residues. CDR3 DNA sequence: TGTGCCAGCAGTGAGGGGACACTAGATGAGACTGAAGCTTTCTTT. As protein: CASSEGTLDETEAFF.

The chain joins TRBV11-3 to TRBJ2-7, with D maybe TRBD1 (5 bases). The germline V and J ends were trimmed by 5 bases and 2 bases, with 13 bases remaining between them. Germline-derived CDR1 and CDR2 are SGHNT and YENEEA. The CDR3 sequence is 14 residues long. CDR3 in amino acids: CASSPKDRPYEQYF. CDR3 bases: TGTGCCAGCAGCCCGAAAGACAGACCCTACGAGCAGTACTTC.

The chain links TRBV6-6 to TRBJ1-4, with TRBD1 matching 8 bases. Germline CDR1 MNHNY, CDR2 SVGAGI (reference sequence). CDR3 length equals 14 residues. Losses at the gene ends were 2 bases for V and 6 bases for J; bases not matched to a gene: 2. The DNA for the CDR3 is TGTGCCAGCAGTTACCACAGGGGGGATGAAAAACTGTTTTTT. Translating gives CASSYHRGDEKLFF.

CDR3 region: CASSRAETDTQYF. The CDR3 region has the DNA TGTGCCAGCAGCAGGGCTGAGACAGATACGCAGTATTTT. This chain connects TRBV2 to TRBJ2-3; D perhaps matches TRBD1 (5 bases). Germline CDR1 SNHLY, CDR2 FYNNEI. The CDR3 is made up of 13 amino acids. V was trimmed by 6 bases and J by 3 bases, leaving 10 bases between them.

The CDR3 nucleotides are TGTGCCAGCAGCATTCCCGGGACAGGGGTCAAGAATACGCAGTATTTT. Encoded protein: CASSIPGTGVKNTQYF. The V and J genes are TRBV5-4 and TRBJ2-3; 10 bases line up with TRBD1. The germline CDR1 and CDR2 sequences are SGHNT and YYREEE (reference sequence). With 4 bases clipped from V and 7 bases from J, the junction kept 12 bases outside the gene matches. This CDR3 has 16 residues.

The chain couples TRBV7-9 to TRBJ1-3; D might be TRBD1 (5 bases). From germline, CDR1 is SEHNR and CDR2 FQNEAQ (reference sequence). The CDR3 has 17 amino acids. Trimming left V 1 base short and J 1 base short, with 14 bases between. The CDR3 protein is CASSLDYRLGSGNTIYF. Here the CDR3 DNA reads TGTGCCAGCAGCTTAGACTACAGGTTGGGGTCTGGAAACACCATATATTTT.

V and J are TRBV19 and TRBJ2-2, with a weak D call TRBD2 (7 bases). CDR3 length: 15 residues. Trimming removed 5 bases at V and 5 bases at J, with 15 bases between. Germline-derived CDR1 and CDR2 are LNHDA and SQIVND (reference sequence). This chain's CDR3 is CASSSSGGRTGELFF. Written as DNA, the CDR3 is TGTGCCAGTAGTTCCTCCGGGGGGCGAACCGGGGAGCTGTTTTTT.

The chain has TRBV28 and TRBJ1-6; TRBD1 matches at 7 bases. CDR1 is MDHEN and CDR2 is SYDVKM in the germline V gene. The CDR3 has 15 amino acids. Trimming took 3 bases from V and 9 from J; bases not matched to a gene: 8. This CDR3 is CASSLLSGQSSPLHF. The CDR3 DNA is TGTGCCAGCAGTTTGCTCTCGGGACAGTCTTCACCCCTCCACTTT. Full variable domain (remainder filled in from reference TRBV28 and TRBJ1-6): DVKVTQSSRYLVKRTGEKVFLECVQDMDHENMFWYRQDPGLGLRLIYFSYDVKMKEKGDIPEGYSVSREKKERFSLILESASTNQTSMYLCASSLLSGQSSPLHFGNGTRLTVT.

This chain connects TRBV7-2 to TRBJ2-1, with TRBD2 identical over 10 bases. This CDR3 region has 15 residues. Per the germline V gene, CDR1 is SGHTA and CDR2 is FQGNSA. After removal of 4 bases from V and 9 bases from J, the junction contained 9 bases not matched to a gene. The CDR3 DNA is TGTGCCAGCAGCTCCACCGGGACTAGCGCCGTTGAGCAGTTCTTC. It yields the protein CASSSTGTSAVEQFF.

This chain uses TRBV5-1 with TRBJ2-7; D might be TRBD1 (6 bases). CDR3 length: 13 residues. V dropped 0 bases and J dropped 6 bases, with 10 bases sitting between them. Germline V CDR1 and CDR2: SGHRS, YFSETQ. CDR3 residues: CASSLGQVLEQYF. As DNA, the CDR3 is TGCGCCAGCAGCTTGGGACAGGTTCTCGAGCAGTACTTC.

The sample holds one count of this clone. The identical CDR3 is also encoded by other nucleotide sequences in the sample. The genes are TRBV9 and TRBJ2-1; TRBD2 is a possible D gene (6 bases). CDR1 is SGDLS and CDR2 is YYNGEE in the germline V gene. The CDR3 extends over 18 amino acids. Trimming took 4 bases from V and 0 from J, leaving 20 bases between them. The CDR3 DNA follows: TGTGCCAGCAGCCCTTTGGGACTCGCCTCCCTCTCCTACAATGAGCAGTTCTTC. Translation gives CASSPLGLASLSYNEQFF.

The gene calls are TRBV7-9 and TRBJ1-6, with D possibly being TRBD1 (5 bases). Germline V gene data show CDR1 as SEHNR and CDR2 as FQNEAQ (reference sequence). V was pared by 3 bases and J by 6 bases, with 18 bases between. This CDR3 has 17 residues. The CDR3 bases are TGTGCCAGCAGCTTTGGGCAGGGCACAGCCCTTAATTCACCCCTCCACTTT. It specifies CASSFGQGTALNSPLHF.

The V call is TRBV18, the J call TRBJ2-3; 11 positions agree with TRBD2. The CDR3 extends over 16 amino acids. The V segment lost 1 base and the J segment 5 bases; nucleotides outside the gene matches: 5. The germline V gene has CDR1 KGHSH and CDR2 LQKENI. The CDR3: CASSPLLAGGIDTQYF. The CDR3 nucleotides read TGTGCCAGCTCACCACTTCTAGCGGGGGGAATAGATACGCAGTATTTT.

CDR3 amino acids: CASSNDRINEQFF. The DNA of the CDR3 is TGTGCCAGCTCAAACGACAGAATCAATGAGCAGTTCTTC. V and J are TRBV18 and TRBJ2-1; a weak D match, TRBD1 (5 bases). With 5 bases removed from V and 6 bases from J, the gap between germline ends came to 11 bases. This CDR3 has 13 amino acids. From germline, CDR1 is KGHSH and CDR2 LQKENI.

The chain links TRBV4-1 to TRBJ1-1; no clear D. The CDR3 is 16 amino acids. CDR1 is MGHRA, CDR2 YSYEKL, per germline. With 3 bases removed from V and 0 bases from J, the gap between germline ends came to 14 bases. CDR3 sequence reads: CASSQLLVGMNTEAFF. DNA of the CDR3: TGCGCCAGCAGCCAGCTTTTGGTCGGTATGAACACTGAAGCTTTCTTT.

The chain recombines TRBV5-4 with TRBJ1-1, with TRBD1 matching 8 bases. CDR3 length equals 17 residues. The ends lost 0 bases at V and 1 base at J; junction bases unmatched: 8. The V gene's germline CDR1 is SGHNT and CDR2 YYREEE (reference sequence). Here the CDR3 DNA reads TGTGCCAGCAGCTTGGCCCAGCGAGGGACAGGGAACACTGAAGCTTTCTTT. It is translated as CASSLAQRGTGNTEAFF.

The chain recombines TRBV9 with TRBJ2-1; 9 positions match TRBD2. J gave up 2 bases and V 3 bases, and 6 bases lay outside the gene matches. This CDR3 has 16 residues. Germline CDR1 reads SGDLS; CDR2 reads YYNGEE. In DNA, the CDR3 is TGTGCCAGCAGCGGAGCGGGGGGCCCCCCCTACAATGAGCAGTTCTTC. It translates to CASSGAGGPPYNEQFF.

The chain has TRBV6-5 and TRBJ1-6; tentatively, D is TRBD1 (6 bases). V lost 4 bases and J lost 2, with 12 bases in between. CDR1 is MNHEY, CDR2 SVGAGI, per germline. There are 16 residues in the CDR3. The CDR3 sequence: CASSSIRQAYNSPLHF. CDR3 sequence (DNA): TGTGCCAGCAGTTCCATTCGACAGGCCTATAATTCACCCCTCCACTTT.

This chain uses TRBV5-1 with TRBJ2-3; D is ambiguous. CDR1 and CDR2 from the germline V gene are SGHRS and YFSETQ. This CDR3 is built from 14 residues. Trimming took off 1 base at V and 0 bases at J, with 6 bases between the two ends. In DNA, the CDR3 is TGCGCCAGCAGCTTGACAACGAGCACAGATACGCAGTATTTT. It translates to CASSLTTSTDTQYF.

This clone showed up just once. The V and J genes are TRBV30 and TRBJ1-1, with D possibly being TRBD1 (5 bases). The CDR3 is 12 residues long. Trimming pared 3 bases from V and 7 bases from J, leaving 12 bases between. CDR1 is GTSNPN, CDR2 SVGIG, per germline (reference sequence). The CDR3 region has the DNA TGTGCCTGGAGCCGAGGAGGGGTTGAAGCTTTCTTT. As protein: CAWSRGGVEAFF.

In its sample, this clone was seen a few times. The chain couples TRBV6-1 to TRBJ1-6, with a tentative D call TRBD1 (6 bases). CDR1 is MNHNS and CDR2 is SASEGT in the germline V gene. CDR3 length: 14 residues. The V gene lost 6 bases and the J gene lost 5 bases, with 11 bases spanning the gap. The CDR3 DNA follows: TGTGCCAGCAGACAGGGTCGGGATAATTCACCCCTCCACTTT. It yields the protein CASRQGRDNSPLHF.

This rearrangement joins TRBV28 to TRBJ2-7; the D gene is possibly TRBD1 (6 bases). CDR1 is MDHEN and CDR2 is SYDVKM in the germline V gene. The CDR3 runs 13 residues. V lost 11 bases and J lost 0, with 14 bases in between. The CDR3 loop reads CASRGVSSYEQYF. The CDR3, as DNA: TGTGCCTCCAGGGGTGTCAGCTCCTACGAGCAGTACTTC.

This clone was counted a few times. This chain joins TRBV5-1 and TRBJ1-5; 9 positions agree with TRBD1. CDR3 size: 15 residues. In germline, CDR1 is SGHRS, CDR2 YFSETQ. With 4 bases clipped from V and 6 bases from J, the junction kept 8 bases outside the gene matches. The CDR3 bases are TGCGCCAGCAGCGTCGGGACAGGGCCCTCTCAGCCCCAGCATTTT. It specifies CASSVGTGPSQPQHF.

The chain uses TRBV9 and TRBJ1-1; 8 bases fit TRBD1. Trimming at V came to 0 bases and at J to 6 bases, leaving 7 bases not matched to a gene. Per germline, CDR1 SGDLS and CDR2 YYNGEE. The CDR3 sequence is 15 residues long. As DNA, the CDR3 is TGTGCCAGCAGCGTAGTTGGACAGGGAATTTCTGAAGCTTTCTTT. This gives the protein CASSVVGQGISEAFF.

The chain has TRBV16 and TRBJ2-2, with D possibly being TRBD2 (5 bases). Between the trimmed V and J ends, which lost 8 bases and 2 bases, there was a span of 12 bases. This CDR3 is built from 14 residues. The germline CDR1 and CDR2 sequences are KGHSY and FQNENV. The CDR3 bases are TGTGCCAGCCGGCGGACTGCTAACACCGGGGAGCTGTTTTTT. Amino acids: CASRRTANTGELFF. Together with reference TRBV16 and TRBJ2-2, the CDR3 gives the full variable domain: GEEVAQTPKHLVRGEGQKAKLYCAPIKGHSYVFWYQQVLKNEFKFLISFQNENVFDETGMPKERFSAKCLPNSPCSLEIQATKLEDSAVYFCASRRTANTGELFFGEGSRLTVL.

The V call is TRBV4-1, the J call TRBJ2-7; 7 bases align to TRBD1. This CDR3 has 15 amino acids. The ends lost 4 bases at V and 1 base at J; junction bases unmatched: 7. Germline assignment: CDR1 MGHRA and CDR2 YSYEKL. The CDR3 region is CASSPYQGVSYEQYF. DNA for the CDR3: TGCGCCAGCAGCCCCTACCAGGGGGTGTCCTACGAGCAGTACTTC.

The rearrangement joins TRBV2 to TRBJ2-7, with D perhaps matching TRBD2 (6 bases). Germline CDR1 is SNHLY and CDR2 is FYNNEI. This CDR3 comprises 14 residues. Trimming took off 3 bases at V and 0 bases at J, with 9 bases between the two ends. The CDR3 DNA is TGTGCCAGCAGTGAGGAGGGTCGCTCCTACGAGCAGTACTTC. Its translation is CASSEEGRSYEQYF.

The rearrangement uses TRBV19 and TRBJ1-2; D might be TRBD1 (5 bases). With 4 bases removed from V and 1 base from J, the gap between germline ends came to 7 bases. There are 13 residues in the CDR3. Germline V gene lookup returns CDR1 LNHDA and CDR2 SQIVND (reference sequence). The CDR3 coding sequence is TGTGCCAGTAGTACGGGGGTTAACTATGGCTACACCTTC. Its translation is CASSTGVNYGYTF.